The 22 T cell receptor beta chains given below trace back to one sample, sequenced in a study of identical twins. Each CDR3 protein is one row after TCRdb ran MiXCR on the 5' RACE reads. The sample comprises 450,000 to 650,000 distinct CDR3 sequences, around a tenth of which are singletons, and around 3.1% rests with the top ten. These records were also assigned to another study, of yellow fever vaccine responses in identical twins.

Sequencing was done on a sample of PBMCs. These receptors came from a woman aged 18 to 35 in good health.

The J gene is TRBJ1-6, the V gene TRBV30; D unclear. Trimming took 0 bases from V and 1 from J, leaving 13 bases between them. In germline, CDR1 is GTSNPN, CDR2 SVGIG (reference sequence). The CDR3 sequence is 17 residues long. CDR3 sequence reads: CAWSVLVGESYNSPLHF. CDR3 bases: TGTGCCTGGAGTGTGCTCGTTGGGGAATCCTATAATTCACCCCTCCACTTT. Filled out from reference TRBV30 and TRBJ1-6, the complete variable domain reads SQTIHQWPATLVQPVGSPLSLECTVEGTSNPNLYWYRQAAGRGLQLLFYSVGIGQISSEVPQNLSASRPQDRQFILSSKKLLLSDSGFYLCAWSVLVGESYNSPLHFGNGTRLTVT.

The rearrangement uses TRBV7-2 and TRBJ2-7; D tentatively fits TRBD1 or TRBD2 (5 bases each). The V end lost 4 bases, the J end lost 6 bases, and 19 bases lay between the germline ends. The CDR3 spans 15 residues. Germline CDR1 reads SGHTA; CDR2 reads FQGNSA. CDR3 nucleotide sequence: TGTGCCAGCAGCTCCGCTCCCGGGGCCCGGTCCGAGCAGTACTTC. Amino acid sequence: CASSSAPGARSEQYF.

The chain joins TRBV11-2 to TRBJ2-3; 8 bases are a match to TRBD2. The junction had 10 bases not matched to a gene; V was cut back by 5 bases and J by 0 bases. CDR1 SGHAT and CDR2 FQNNGV come from the germline V gene. The CDR3 loop spans 17 amino acids. CDR3 residues: CASSPPLAGSSTDTQYF. In DNA form, the CDR3 reads TGTGCCAGCAGCCCCCCCCTAGCGGGCTCTAGCACAGATACGCAGTATTTT.

This clonotype has a handful of counts. This chain links TRBV9 with TRBJ2-3, with D unclear. Germline V gives CDR1 SGDLS, CDR2 YYNGEE. Between the trimmed V and J ends, which lost 3 bases and 2 bases, there was a span of 7 bases. The CDR3 contains 13 residues. The CDR3 nucleotides are TGTGCCAGCAGCGCCAGCGTCACAGATACGCAGTATTTT. As protein: CASSASVTDTQYF.

V and J are TRBV6-2 or TRBV6-3 and TRBJ2-4; D possibly corresponds to TRBD2 (5 bases). Germline V gives CDR1 MNHEY, CDR2 SVGEGT. This CDR3 spans 17 amino acids. Trimming cost V 2 bases and J 0 bases, with 14 bases left between them. The CDR3 sequence is CASSYPTSALAKNIQYF. The CDR3 DNA is TGTGCCAGCAGTTACCCCACTAGTGCTTTAGCCAAAAACATTCAGTACTTC.

This clonotype was found many times. The rearrangement joins TRBV5-1 to TRBJ2-5; the match to TRBD1 covers 8 bases. Germline V lookup: CDR1 SGHRS, CDR2 YFSETQ. The CDR3 runs 14 residues. Trimming removed 6 bases from V and 1 base from J; junction bases left unmatched: 5. The CDR3 spells CASNRGQVQETQYF. Written as DNA, the CDR3 is TGCGCCAGCAACCGGGGACAGGTCCAAGAGACCCAGTACTTC.

This clonotype was detected only a few times. J is TRBJ1-3 and V is TRBV28, with D unclear. Germline V lookup: CDR1 MDHEN, CDR2 SYDVKM. There are 15 residues in the CDR3. With 5 bases removed from V and 1 base from J, the gap between germline ends came to 12 bases. This chain's CDR3 is CASSRTQGSGNTIYF. Written as DNA, the CDR3 is TGTGCCAGCAGTCGAACACAAGGTTCTGGAAACACCATATATTTT.

This clonotype has more than one count but fewer than ten. In nucleotides, the CDR3 is TGTGCCACCAACTTGAACACCGGGGAGCTGTTTTTT. This sequence encodes CATNLNTGELFF. J is TRBJ2-2 and V is TRBV12-3 or TRBV12-4; no reliable D call. V shed 10 bases and J shed 1 base, with 7 bases lying between them. The CDR3 sequence is 12 residues long.

This clonotype was recorded a few times. CDR3 amino acids: CASRKQGGETQYF. The CDR3, as DNA: TGTGCCAGCAGAAAACAGGGGGGGGAGACCCAGTACTTC. The V gene is TRBV12-3 or TRBV12-4, the J gene TRBJ2-5; D may be TRBD1 (8 bases). The CDR3 loop spans 13 amino acids. V was clipped by 6 bases and J by 5 bases, with 13 bases between them.

As DNA, the CDR3 is TGCAGTGCTAGAGATCAAGGCCGAGGGGACACTGAAGCTTTCTTT. This gives the protein CSARDQGRGDTEAFF. The genes are TRBV20-1 and TRBJ1-1; possible D gene TRBD1, 5 bases. V lost 0 bases to trimming and J lost 3 bases, with 14 bases between them. Germline V CDR1 and CDR2: DFQATT, SNEGSKA (reference sequence). This CDR3 is built from 15 residues.

The genes are TRBV29-1 and TRBJ2-3; 10 bases are a match to TRBD1. The CDR3 is 14 residues long. Trimming at V came to 7 bases and at J to 1 base, leaving 5 bases not matched to a gene. Per germline, CDR1 SQVTM and CDR2 ANQGSEA. CDR3 region: CSGQGAVGTDTQYF. The CDR3 bases are TGCAGCGGACAGGGGGCAGTCGGCACAGATACGCAGTATTTT.

Ten or more counts support this clonotype. The chain couples TRBV10-2 to TRBJ2-3; tentatively, D is TRBD1 (5 bases). With 2 bases removed from V and 1 base from J, the gap between germline ends came to 10 bases. In germline, CDR1 is WSHSY, CDR2 SAAADI. There are 15 residues in the CDR3. The CDR3 sequence is CASSEPGARTDTQYF. The CDR3, as DNA: TGCGCCAGCAGTGAGCCTGGGGCTCGCACAGATACGCAGTATTTT.

Only a few counts were recorded for this clonotype. The chain couples TRBV5-5 to TRBJ1-2; 8 bases agree with TRBD1. The CDR3 sequence is 15 residues long. From germline, CDR1 is SGHKS and CDR2 YYEKEE (reference sequence). The V gene end was trimmed by 2 bases and the J gene end by 7 bases; junction bases not matched to a gene: 10. CDR3 nucleotide sequence: TGTGCCAGCAGCTTATTAACCCAGGGGGCCTTTGGCTACACCTTC. Translating it yields CASSLLTQGAFGYTF.

The rearrangement links TRBV4-3 to TRBJ1-1; no clear D. V lost 0 bases and J 1 base, leaving 3 bases between the germline ends. Looked up from germline, CDR1 is LGHNA and CDR2 is YSLEER. The CDR3 totals 13 residues. CDR3 region: CASSQDRNTEAFF. In DNA form, the CDR3 reads TGCGCCAGCAGCCAAGACAGGAACACTGAAGCTTTCTTT.

The chain uses TRBV25-1 and TRBJ2-5, with 13 bases lining up with TRBD2. Per germline, CDR1 MGHDK and CDR2 SYGVNS. CDR3 length equals 17 residues. Unmatched junction bases numbered 12, after V lost 6 bases and J lost 5 bases. Written as DNA, the CDR3 is TGTGCCAGCAGCCCCGGCCTACTAGCGGGGGGGCCGGAGACCCAGTACTTC. This sequence encodes CASSPGLLAGGPETQYF.

This clonotype has a count of ten or more. The rearrangement joins TRBV3-1 to TRBJ2-2; D ambiguous. Germline V gene sequence: CDR1 LGHDT, CDR2 YNNKEL (reference sequence). This CDR3 spans 15 amino acids. Trimming shortened V by 2 bases and J by 0 bases, and 7 bases separated the two germline ends. DNA for the CDR3: TGTGCCAGCAGCCAACGGGCTGCGAACACCGGGGAGCTGTTTTTT. Protein product: CASSQRAANTGELFF.

The CDR3 bases are TGCAGTGCAGGGGACAATTCACCCCTCCACTTT. This gives the protein CSAGDNSPLHF. The V gene is TRBV20-1, the J gene TRBJ1-6; perhaps TRBD1 as D (5 bases). CDR1 and CDR2 from the germline V gene are DFQATT and SNEGSKA (reference sequence). Trimming took 6 bases from V and 7 from J, leaving 7 bases between them. The length of the CDR3 is 11 residues.

The chain recombines TRBV7-9 with TRBJ1-1; D is undetermined. Germline V gene data show CDR1 as SEHNR and CDR2 as FQNEAQ (reference sequence). V was trimmed by 5 bases and J by 8 bases, leaving 12 bases between them. This CDR3 has 12 residues. Here the CDR3 reads CASSPMWTEAFF. CDR3 sequence (DNA): TGTGCCAGCAGCCCCATGTGGACCGAAGCTTTCTTT.

At least ten counts were recorded for this clonotype. This chain connects TRBV7-2 to TRBJ2-3, with TRBD2 matching 8 bases. V lost 1 base to trimming and J lost 6 bases; unmatched junction nucleotides: 3. Germline V gene lookup returns CDR1 SGHTA and CDR2 FQGNSA. The CDR3 is made up of 14 amino acids. CDR3 loop: CASSLVAGMDTQYF. The CDR3 DNA reads as TGTGCCAGCAGCTTAGTAGCGGGAATGGATACGCAGTATTTT.

This chain links TRBV11-2 with TRBJ2-7, with TRBD1 matching over 7 bases. The CDR3 loop spans 16 amino acids. V dropped 5 bases and J dropped 3; count of bases not matched to a gene: 13. Germline V gene sequence: CDR1 SGHAT, CDR2 FQNNGV. CDR3 DNA sequence: TGTGCCAGCAGCCCGATCCCCTCCCGGGACAGCTACGAGCAGTACTTC. Translating it yields CASSPIPSRDSYEQYF.

The chain is built from TRBV6-2 or TRBV6-3 and TRBJ2-7; no firm D call. Between the trimmed V and J ends, which lost 4 bases and 4 bases, there was a span of 11 bases. Per germline, CDR1 MNHEY and CDR2 SVGEGT. The CDR3 covers 13 residues. CDR3 sequence reads: CASSSGPGYEQYF. DNA for the CDR3: TGTGCCAGCAGTTCTGGACCAGGATACGAGCAGTACTTC.

The table lists this clonotype with many counts. This chain connects TRBV20-1 to TRBJ2-2, with no clear D. V was pared by 0 bases and J by 5 bases, with 13 bases between. This CDR3 region has 15 residues. Germline CDR1 reads DFQATT; CDR2 reads SNEGSKA (reference sequence). DNA of the CDR3: TGCAGTGCTAGAGATTGGCAGGTCGGGACCGGGGAGCTGTTTTTT. Translation: CSARDWQVGTGELFF.